Sequencing of this T cell receptor (beta chain) was carried out in a study of CD8+ T cells in alopecia areata (dated by TCRdb to the late 2010s). Concerning the study at large: The treated patients, all with moderate-to-severe alopecia areata, were enrolled in an open-label pilot trial of oral tofacitinib given at 5 to 10 mg twice daily. Patients received tofacitinib for 6 to 18 months and were then followed off drug for 6 months to check for delayed response and recurrence. Disease severity in treated patients was measured with the SALT score, which quantifies the percentage of affected scalp surface area. To study T cell clonal expansion in alopecia areata, the researchers applied high-throughput TCRbeta sequencing to both the C3H/HeJ mouse model and human patients. Scalp tissue and sorted CD4+ and CD8+ peripheral blood T cells from patchy and totalis/universalis alopecia areata patients and from healthy controls were covered by human TCRbeta sequencing. Biopsies were taken from tofacitinib-treated patients at baseline and at 4 and 24 weeks of treatment, and a later scalp biopsy was taken in several of the tofacitinib-treated patients. Scalp clonality was compared across normal scalp (n=4), patchy alopecia areata scalp (n=8), and alopecia totalis/universalis scalp (n=8). RNA was extracted with the PAXgene miRNA kit for fixed scalp, the miRNeasy kit for PBMCs, and the RNeasy kit for mouse skin. Amplification of TCRbeta CDR3 regions was done by immunoSEQ multiplex PCR using 35 Vbeta forward primers and 13 Jbeta reverse primers.

As for this clone: This receptor's antigen is unknown. The record has no base qualities; no much larger clone is one base away.

The time point label here, explained by the study, means: about 4 weeks on oral tofacitinib. The treatment or condition label of this sample denotes: oral pan-JAK inhibitor, 5-10 mg twice daily. Peripheral blood and lesional scalp punch biopsies were obtained from patients with alopecia areata. PBMCs were isolated by density centrifugation and stained for CD3, CD4 and CD8, after which CD4+ and CD8+ T cells were sorted on a FACSAria. The library was generated by the immunoSEQ multiplex PCR assay. RNA was extracted from all samples and reverse transcribed into cDNA, which served as template for TCR sequencing. First-strand cDNA was synthesized with SuperScript III using a 2:1 mix of oligo-dT and random hexamers. Amplification bias was assessed with a synthetic immune receptor repertoire, and residual bias was removed computationally. Turning to the authors' computational methods: Raw reads were preprocessed to remove errors, and CDR3 was defined according to IMGT conventions as the region from the conserved cysteine to phenylalanine. Clonality was calculated as 1 minus Shannon entropy normalized by log2 of the number of productive unique TCRs. Whether each scalp clone was CD4 or CD8 was inferred by checking scalp TCRbeta sequences against the CD4 and CD8 repertoires from sorted blood. TCRdb provides this immuneACCESS table in a form limited to in-frame rearrangements. Some clones are lacking; in checked studies, under half of them reflect an unresolved V gene, and why the rest are absent is not known. The V and J calls and clone size are taken from that table; D and trimming were inferred from the DNA. This sample gives 90,000 to 150,000 clones in total; more than 45% of them show up just once. The ten largest clones add up to around 0.44% of the sample.

The CDR3 measures 15 amino acids from cysteine to phenylalanine. Of all the DNA, just the CDR3 is kept, 45 bases in frame from base 1. Sequences SGHTA (CDR1) and FQGNSA (CDR2) are obtained from the germline V gene. V is shortened by 6 bases, J by 0 bases, and the region joining them spans 9 bases. Here is what the overall study found, with its caveats: Compared with normal scalp, lesional scalp had higher clonality and more expanded CD8+ clones, particularly in alopecia totalis/universalis, a pattern that suggests antigenic drive. Resident alphabeta T cells in normal human skin are also sequenced, complicating scalp TCR repertoire analysis, unlike mouse skin dominated by gammadelta T cells. During tofacitinib treatment, many expanded lesional clones remained in scalp and blood, and this persistence may partly explain relapse after treatment is stopped. Compared with mice, TCR sequences shared between patients were less clear, possibly partly because of HLA diversity across the patient population. The treated cohort was small, with a single nonresponder, so links between baseline CD8+ expansion and response need larger studies. Tofacitinib significantly lowered scalp clonality and the number of expanded CD8+ clones among the top 100 scalp clones.

The clonotype comes from a human donor with alopecia areata. The sequencing used CD4+ T cells sorted from blood, collected at week 4, from a patient treated with tofacitinib. The rearrangement joined TRBV7-2 to TRBJ1-6, with no confidently assigned D gene. CDR3 protein: CASRVQSSYNSPLHF. DNA sequence: TGTGCCAGCAGGGTACAGAGCTCCTATAATTCACCCCTCCACTTT.